Listed here are 8 T cell receptor beta chains from one sample, sequenced in a study of cytomegalovirus exposure and HLA in healthy donors. PCR involved 60 Vbeta and 13 Jbeta primers. The assay was immunoSEQ multiplex PCR, and TCRdb's table has in-frame clones only and misses some. The data show some 150,000 clones, with over 70% seen just once and 6.5% to 8.5% held by the top ten. Specimen: PBMCs. The receptors originated from a middle-aged woman in good health and CMV-seropositive.

This clone was observed a handful of times. This chain joins TRBV2 and TRBJ1-4, with D tentatively TRBD1 (6 bases). Germline-derived CDR1 and CDR2 are SNHLY and FYNNEI. The CDR3 loop spans 13 amino acids. V was pared by 7 bases and J by 4 bases, with 10 bases between. CDR3 nucleotide sequence: TGTGCCAGCACTGGCAGGGGTAATGAAAAACTGTTTTTT. Translation: CASTGRGNEKLFF.

The chain is built from TRBV19 and TRBJ2-3, with 8 bases that match TRBD1. The CDR3 runs to 16 residues. CDR1 is LNHDA, CDR2 SQIVND, per germline (reference sequence). Unmatched junction bases numbered 7, after V lost 5 bases and J lost 0 bases. The CDR3 bases are TGTGCCAGTAGTTTAGGACAGGGCTGGAGCACAGATACGCAGTATTTT. This encodes CASSLGQGWSTDTQYF.

The rearrangement joins TRBV18 to TRBJ1-2; TRBD1 might be the D (6 bases). V was cut by 6 bases and J by 8 bases, with 16 bases left in between. Germline assignment: CDR1 KGHSH and CDR2 LQKENI. The CDR3 consists of 13 residues. The CDR3 loop reads CASSPGGGLGYTF. The CDR3 DNA is TGTGCCAGCTCCCCCGGGGGGGGGCTCGGCTACACCTTC.

This chain uses TRBV30 with TRBJ2-2; the D is unclear. V lost 3 bases and J lost 4, with 12 bases in between. From germline, CDR1 is GTSNPN and CDR2 SVGIG (reference sequence). This CDR3 contains 14 residues. CDR3 bases: TGTGCCTGGAGCCGGAGTTCGGGCACCGGGGAGCTGTTTTTT. Translation gives CAWSRSSGTGELFF.

J is TRBJ1-1 and V is TRBV6-1, with D perhaps matching TRBD1 (6 bases). V dropped 7 bases and J dropped 1 base, with 10 bases sitting between them. The CDR3 covers 13 residues. From germline, CDR1 is MNHNS and CDR2 SASEGT. As DNA, the CDR3 is TGTGCCAGCACCACGGACAGGAACACTGAAGCTTTCTTT. This codes for CASTTDRNTEAFF.

The rearrangement joins TRBV5-4 to TRBJ1-2, with D possibly TRBD1 on 5 matching bases. The CDR3 has 13 residues. Trimming cost V 3 bases and J 8 bases, with 14 bases left between them. The germline V gene has CDR1 SGHNT and CDR2 YYREEE (reference sequence). CDR3 nucleotide sequence: TGTGCCAGCAGCTATTCACAGGAAGTCGGCTACACCTTC. Translated, it gives CASSYSQEVGYTF.

The chain employs TRBV19 and TRBJ2-6; D may be TRBD1 (5 bases). CDR3 size: 16 residues. Germline loops: CDR1 LNHDA, CDR2 SQIVND (reference sequence). Trimming pared 5 bases from V and 1 base from J, leaving 12 bases between. Here the CDR3 reads CASSSPQGSGANVLTF. The CDR3 nucleotides read TGTGCCAGTAGTTCACCGCAGGGTTCTGGGGCCAACGTCCTGACTTTC.

This clone was picked up a small number of times. The chain employs TRBV19 and TRBJ1-5, with D hard to call. CDR1 LNHDA and CDR2 SQIVND come from the germline V gene (reference sequence). There are 14 residues in the CDR3. V lost 0 bases and J lost 4, with 7 bases in between. In DNA, the CDR3 is TGTGCCAGTAGTATAGAAAACAAGAATCAGCCCCAGCATTTT. Its translation is CASSIENKNQPQHF.